Following are 29 T cell receptor beta chains from one sample sequenced in a study of CD8+CD57+ T cells in acquired aplastic anemia (dated by TCRdb to between 2018 and 2020). The reads were generated on an Illumina HiSeq 2000. Genomic DNA was used as template for profiling of TCR beta VDJ combinations and CDR3 sequences. TCRdb trimmed public reads at Q25 via fastp, called clones via MiXCR and kept in-frame beta chains. Identical CDR3 protein sequences are pooled into one entry, listed with their most common genes and DNA. The sample yields 350,000 to 450,000 distinct CDR3 sequences; approximately 70% were counted once. Clones ranked in the top ten supply 3% to 4.5% of the sample. Sequencing was performed on sorted CD4+, CD8+, or CD8+CD57+ T cells (not recorded which) from PBMCs. All receptors come from a human donor in good health, serving as a control.

The gene calls are TRBV18 and TRBJ1-3, with D maybe TRBD1 (5 bases). Trimming cost V 3 bases and J 0 bases, with 12 bases left between them. The CDR3 spans 16 residues. Per the germline V gene, CDR1 is KGHSH and CDR2 is LQKENI. As DNA, the CDR3 is TGTGCCAGCTCACCGGTTGGGGCCCACTCTGGAAACACCATATATTTT. Amino acid sequence: CASSPVGAHSGNTIYF.

The V call is TRBV2, the J call TRBJ2-3; a possible D gene is TRBD2 (6 bases). The germline V gene has CDR1 SNHLY and CDR2 FYNNEI. This CDR3 is built from 15 residues. The V end lost 6 bases, the J end lost 0 bases, and 13 bases lay between the germline ends. This CDR3 reads CASSPDGGSTDTQYF. CDR3 in DNA: TGTGCCAGCAGCCCGGACGGAGGGAGCACAGATACGCAGTATTTT.

A word on this clonotype: No conserved phenylalanine or tryptophan ends this CDR3, so it is likely a read error. It is unclear where the CDR3 begins or ends on the DNA, so no DNA is shown, and the CDR3 is as TCRdb lists it. CDR3 loop: CASSDGTGTYEQYFGP. The chain links TRBV2 to TRBJ1-6; TRBD1 is the table's D call, not checked against the DNA. The CDR3 region is 16 residues in length, termini included. Per the germline V gene, CDR1 is SNHLY and CDR2 is FYNNEI.

The chain carries TRBV25-1 and TRBJ1-6; no clear D. Trimming took 4 bases from V and 5 from J, leaving 15 bases between them. CDR3 length: 16 amino acids. CDR1 and CDR2 from the germline V gene are MGHDK and SYGVNS. The CDR3 nucleotides are TGTGCCAGCAGTGGGTTATGGCCGCGGAATAATTCACCCCTCCACTTT. It codes for CASSGLWPRNNSPLHF.

Worth noting for this clonotype: One base away lies a much larger clone, so this may be a sequencing read error. The chain links TRBV7-2 to TRBJ2-2, with D unresolved. The V gene lost 5 bases and the J gene lost 7 bases, with 11 bases spanning the gap. This CDR3 is 13 amino acids long. CDR1 SGHTA and CDR2 FQGNSA come from the germline V gene. This CDR3 reads CASSQLGSGELFF. The CDR3 DNA follows: TGTGCCAGCAGCCAACTGGGCAGCGGGGAGCTGTTTTTT.

The J gene is TRBJ2-1, the V gene TRBV2; 8 nucleotides match TRBD1. CDR1 and CDR2 (germline): SNHLY, FYNNEI. This CDR3 contains 16 residues. V shed 6 bases, J shed 13 bases, and the junction held 20 bases outside the gene matches. CDR3 loop: CASREDRAAGYTDQFF. CDR3 DNA: TGTGCCAGCAGAGAGGACAGGGCGGCTGGCTACACCGACCAGTTCTTC. Filled out from reference TRBV2 and TRBJ2-1, the complete variable domain reads EPEVTQTPSHQVTQMGQEVILRCVPISNHLYFYWYRQILGQKVEFLVSFYNNEISEKSEIFDDQFSVERPDGSNFTLKIRSTKLEDSAMYFCASREDRAAGYTDQFFGPGTRLTVL.

V gene TRBV5-1 combines with J gene TRBJ2-7, with D perhaps matching TRBD1 (6 bases). The length of the CDR3 is 15 residues. V lost 0 bases and J 3 bases, leaving 13 bases between the germline ends. Germline V gene sequence: CDR1 SGHRS, CDR2 YFSETQ. This CDR3 is CASSLDRVSGYEQYF. The CDR3 DNA is TGCGCCAGCAGCTTGGACAGGGTTAGTGGCTACGAGCAGTACTTC.

Here the CDR3 DNA reads TGTGCCAGCAGCCACCGGGGAACCAACCGCTACGAGCAGTACTTC. Translated: CASSHRGTNRYEQYF. This chain joins TRBV7-2 and TRBJ2-7, with a tentative D call TRBD2 (5 bases). The CDR3 contains 15 residues. V was clipped by 5 bases and J by 3 bases, with 17 bases between them. Germline assignment: CDR1 SGHTA and CDR2 FQGNSA.

This clonotype occurred once. This chain uses TRBV9 with TRBJ1-4, with no clear D. This CDR3 is built from 15 residues. Between the trimmed V and J ends, which lost 3 bases and 12 bases, there was a span of 21 bases. Germline values: CDR1 SGDLS, CDR2 YYNGEE. The CDR3 is CASSAEGGPYEQLFF. The CDR3 region has the DNA TGTGCCAGCAGCGCTGAAGGCGGACCCTACGAGCAACTGTTTTTT.

The chain employs TRBV7-3 and TRBJ1-2, with D unresolved. This CDR3 is built from 15 residues. The V and J ends lost 5 bases and 14 bases respectively, with 27 bases between them. Germline loops: CDR1 SGHTA, CDR2 FQGTGA. The CDR3 here is CASSAAGGTGELFTF. CDR3 DNA: TGTGCCAGCAGCGCCGCTGGTGGCACCGGGGAGCTGTTTACCTTC.

On this clonotype: At one boundary the junction diverges from the germline segment, which might be a read error. The CDR3 coding sequence is TGTGCCAGCAGCTTAGGCGGTGTCGAGCAGTGGTTC. This encodes CASSLGGVEQWF. The rearrangement uses TRBV7-2 and TRBJ2-7; the D is unclear. Germline V gene data show CDR1 as SGHTA and CDR2 as FQGNSA. The CDR3 runs 12 residues.

This rearrangement joins TRBV7-8 to TRBJ1-2, with TRBD1 as a possible D gene (6 bases). CDR1 and CDR2 from the germline V gene are SGHVS and FQNEAQ. The germline V and J ends were trimmed by 1 base and 10 bases, with 22 bases remaining between them. This CDR3 has 16 residues. The CDR3 protein is CASSLGTAYEQYFYTF. The CDR3 coding sequence is TGTGCCAGCAGCTTAGGGACAGCGTACGAGCAGTACTTCTACACCTTC.

This clonotype was observed many times. CDR3 bases: TGCAGTGCAAAAACAGGATGGGACACTGAAGCTTTCTTT. It codes for CSAKTGWDTEAFF. The chain is built from TRBV20-1 and TRBJ1-1; maybe TRBD1 (5 bases). The V end lost 6 bases, the J end lost 3 bases, and 14 bases lay between the germline ends. This CDR3 contains 13 residues. The germline CDR1 and CDR2 sequences are DFQATT and SNEGSKA (reference sequence).

Turning to this clonotype: The CDR3 ends on some other residue instead of the conserved phenylalanine or tryptophan, so this is likely a read error. The limits of the CDR3 on the DNA are not certain, so only TCRdb's listed CDR3 is given. This sequence joins TRBV12-3 or TRBV12-4 and TRBJ2-1; the table's TRBD2 call for D was not verified on the DNA. The CDR3 extends over 8 residues, inclusive of both ends. The CDR3 spells CASSPSGG.

This clonotype occurred many times. The rearrangement joins TRBV20-1 to TRBJ2-7, with 12 bases fitting TRBD2. There are 16 residues in the CDR3. V gave up 6 bases and J gave up 0 bases; unmatched junction bases: 9. CDR1 DFQATT and CDR2 SNEGSKA come from the germline V gene (reference sequence). The CDR3: CSATNPSGGASYEQYF. CDR3 DNA: TGCAGTGCCACCAATCCTAGCGGGGGGGCCTCCTACGAGCAGTACTTC.

This clonotype was picked up many times. The J gene is TRBJ2-3, the V gene TRBV6-6, with 8 nucleotides matching TRBD2. The CDR3 is made up of 16 amino acids. Germline CDR1 reads MNHNY; CDR2 reads SVGAGI (reference sequence). The V segment lost 6 bases and the J segment 1 base; nucleotides outside the gene matches: 9. CDR3 DNA sequence: TGTGCCAGCAGAAATAGCGGGGCCTTACGCACAGATACGCAGTATTTT. This translates into CASRNSGALRTDTQYF.

This clonotype was observed at least ten times. J is TRBJ1-1 and V is TRBV20-1, with D maybe TRBD1 (5 bases). V lost 2 bases and J lost 1, with 14 bases in between. This CDR3 region has 15 residues. Germline assignment: CDR1 DFQATT and CDR2 SNEGSKA (reference sequence). The CDR3 is CSARTLPQGNTEAFF. DNA of the CDR3: TGCAGTGCTAGAACTCTCCCTCAGGGGAACACTGAAGCTTTCTTT.

In nucleotides, the CDR3 is TGTGCCAGCCGTGTAGTAGAAAGGGGGAACACCATATATTTT. Its translation is CASRVVERGNTIYF. This rearrangement joins TRBV9 to TRBJ1-3; D perhaps matches TRBD1 (6 bases). Trimming cost V 7 bases and J 7 bases, with 18 bases left between them. There are 14 residues in the CDR3. Germline V lookup: CDR1 SGDLS, CDR2 YYNGEE. Looking up the rest from reference TRBV9 and TRBJ1-3 gives the full variable domain: DSGVTQTPKHLITATGQRVTLRCSPRSGDLSVYWYQQSLDQGLQFLIQYYNGEERAKGNILERFSAQQFPDLHSELNLSSLELGDSALYFCASRVVERGNTIYFGEGSWLTVV.

This clonotype has a handful of counts. The genes are TRBV7-9 and TRBJ2-7; 8 nucleotides align to TRBD1. Trimming cost V 1 base and J 3 bases; bases outside gene matches: 2. The germline V gene encodes CDR1 SEHNR and CDR2 FQNEAQ (reference sequence). The CDR3 extends over 14 amino acids. As DNA, the CDR3 is TGTGCCAGCAGCTTAGTTGGACAGGGCTACGAGCAGTACTTC. This encodes CASSLVGQGYEQYF.

This clonotype was observed a single time. The limits of the CDR3 on the DNA are not certain, so only TCRdb's listed CDR3 is given. The chain has TRBV29-1 and TRBJ1-1; TRBD1 reflects the table's D call only, with no check against the DNA. CDR1 is SQVTM, CDR2 ANQGSEA, per germline. The CDR3 numbers 14 amino acids, ends counted. CDR3: CSVGWGTDETEAFF.

In the case of this clonotype: An end of the junction differs from the germline gene, which may be a read error. The chain couples TRBV7-3 to TRBJ2-5; TRBD2 might be the D (7 bases). CDR3 length equals 14 residues. CDR1 is SGHTA, CDR2 FQGTGA, per germline. CDR3: CASSLLGGGDAQYF. In DNA, the CDR3 is TGTGCCAGCAGCTTACTAGGGGGGGGAGACGCCCAATACTTC.

V and J are TRBV24-1 and TRBJ1-2; TRBD1 is a possible D gene (5 bases). CDR3 size: 12 residues. Deletions cut 2 bases from V and 8 bases from J, with 8 bases between. Germline-derived CDR1 and CDR2 are KGHDR and SFDVKD. The CDR3: CATSDWGSGYTF. The CDR3 DNA reads TGTGCCACCAGTGATTGGGGGTCGGGCTACACCTTC.

This clonotype was observed a handful of times. The gene calls are TRBV25-1 and TRBJ2-3; TRBD2 aligns across 12 bases. The junction had 8 bases not matched to a gene; V was cut back by 6 bases and J by 4 bases. The germline V gene encodes CDR1 MGHDK and CDR2 SYGVNS. This CDR3 has 16 residues. In DNA, the CDR3 is TGTGCCAGCAGCTTATCTAGCGGGGGGGCATCAGATACGCAGTATTTT. Translation gives CASSLSSGGASDTQYF.

The rearrangement uses TRBV6-5 and TRBJ2-5; D possibly corresponds to TRBD1 (6 bases). V shed 5 bases and J shed 1 base, with 14 bases lying between them. The CDR3 has 15 amino acids. The germline gives CDR1 MNHEY, CDR2 SVGAGI. The CDR3 nucleotides are TGTGCCAGCAGTCCCAGACAGGCCACCCAAGAGACCCAGTACTTC. Its translation is CASSPRQATQETQYF.

The chain combines TRBV7-2 with TRBJ2-7, with a tentative D call TRBD1 (6 bases). The CDR3 runs to 13 residues. Trimming cost V 3 bases and J 3 bases, with 9 bases left between them. CDR1 and CDR2 (germline): SGHTA, FQGNSA. The DNA for the CDR3 is TGTGCCAGCAGCTTCAGGGGAATCTACGAGCAGTACGTC. This gives the protein CASSFRGIYEQYV.

V gene TRBV20-1 combines with J gene TRBJ1-2, with D unresolved. The CDR3 length is 13 residues. With 1 base removed from V and 9 bases from J, the gap between germline ends came to 15 bases. CDR1 is DFQATT, CDR2 SNEGSKA, per germline (reference sequence). CDR3 sequence reads: CSARVPGLYCYTF. CDR3 sequence (DNA): TGCAGTGCTAGAGTACCGGGCCTCTACTGCTACACCTTC.

With regard to this clonotype: One end of the junction does not line up with germline, which may come from a read error. The V and J genes are TRBV5-1 and TRBJ2-5; no clear D. Germline V gene data show CDR1 as SGHRS and CDR2 as YFSETQ. This CDR3 is built from 15 residues. In nucleotides, the CDR3 is TGTGCCAGCAGCTCCCTCGGGCGCCCCGCAGAGACCCAGTACTTC. Its translation is CASSSLGRPAETQYF.

Turning to this clonotype: The CDR3 does not end in the conserved phenylalanine or tryptophan, so this is likely a read error. No DNA is shown, since the ends of the CDR3 on it are uncertain; the CDR3 is the one TCRdb lists. This chain joins TRBV14 and TRBJ1-6. The CDR3 is 13 amino acids long, termini counted. Germline V gives CDR1 SGHDN, CDR2 FVKESK. The CDR3 spells CASSQRGWDYGYI.

The rearrangement joins TRBV15 to TRBJ2-1, with 10 bases aligning to TRBD1. Per the germline V gene, CDR1 is LNHNV and CDR2 is YYDKDF (reference sequence). With V trimmed by 10 bases and J by 8 bases, 11 bases remained unmatched. The length of the CDR3 is 14 residues. CDR3: CASSPGQGSHEQFF. CDR3 coding DNA: TGTGCCAGCAGTCCGGGACAGGGGAGCCATGAGCAGTTCTTC. The full variable domain, in which reference TRBV15 and TRBJ2-1 provide the parts outside the CDR3, is DAMVIQNPRYQVTQFGKPVTLSCSQTLNHNVMYWYQQKSSQAPKLLFHYYDKDFNNEADTPDNFQSRRPNTSFCFLDIRSPGLGDTAMYLCASSPGQGSHEQFFGPGTRLTVL.